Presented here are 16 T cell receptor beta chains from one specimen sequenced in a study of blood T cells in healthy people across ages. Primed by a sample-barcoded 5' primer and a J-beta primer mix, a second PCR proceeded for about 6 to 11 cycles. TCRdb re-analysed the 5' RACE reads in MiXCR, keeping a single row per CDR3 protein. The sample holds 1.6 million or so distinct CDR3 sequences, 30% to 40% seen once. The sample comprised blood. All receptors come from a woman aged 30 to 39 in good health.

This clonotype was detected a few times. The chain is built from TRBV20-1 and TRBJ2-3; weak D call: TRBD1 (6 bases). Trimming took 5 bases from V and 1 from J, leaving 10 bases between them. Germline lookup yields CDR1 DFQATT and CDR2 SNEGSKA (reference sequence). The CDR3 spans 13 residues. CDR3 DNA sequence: TGCAGTGCTGCAGGGGAAGGCACAGATACGCAGTATTTT. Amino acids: CSAAGEGTDTQYF.

The CDR3 coding sequence is TGCAGCGTACTCGGGGGCATGAACACTGAAGCTTTCTTT. Translation gives CSVLGGMNTEAFF. This sequence joins TRBV29-1 and TRBJ1-1, with D perhaps matching TRBD1 (6 bases). The V end lost 6 bases, the J end lost 0 bases, and 11 bases lay between the germline ends. The CDR3 runs 13 residues. Germline V gives CDR1 SQVTM, CDR2 ANQGSEA.

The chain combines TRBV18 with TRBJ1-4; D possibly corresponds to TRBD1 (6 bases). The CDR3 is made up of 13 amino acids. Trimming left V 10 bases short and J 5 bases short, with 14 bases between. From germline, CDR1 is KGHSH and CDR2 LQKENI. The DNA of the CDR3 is TGTGCCACGGGCCGGGACAAGAATGAAAAACTGTTTTTT. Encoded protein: CATGRDKNEKLFF.

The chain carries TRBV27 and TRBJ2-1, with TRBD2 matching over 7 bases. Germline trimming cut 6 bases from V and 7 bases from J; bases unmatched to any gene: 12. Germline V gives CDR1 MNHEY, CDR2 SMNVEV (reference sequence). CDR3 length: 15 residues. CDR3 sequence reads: CASRGGGMPGNEQFF. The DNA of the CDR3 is TGTGCCAGCAGGGGGGGGGGAATGCCAGGTAATGAGCAGTTCTTC.

CDR3 protein: CSARPGQGRLNTEAFF. CDR3 DNA: TGCAGTGCTAGACCGGGACAGGGACGATTGAACACTGAAGCTTTCTTT. This chain links TRBV20-1 with TRBJ1-1; 9 bases align to TRBD1. CDR3 length equals 16 residues. The trim removed 2 bases at V and 0 bases at J, leaving 7 bases unmatched. Germline V CDR1 and CDR2: DFQATT, SNEGSKA (reference sequence).

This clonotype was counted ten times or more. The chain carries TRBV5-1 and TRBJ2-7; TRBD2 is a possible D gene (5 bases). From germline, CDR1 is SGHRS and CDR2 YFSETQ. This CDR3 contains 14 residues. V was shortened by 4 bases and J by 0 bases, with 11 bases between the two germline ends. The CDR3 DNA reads TGCGCCAGCAGCCCGGACTCGAGCTCCTACGAGCAGTACTTC. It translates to CASSPDSSSYEQYF. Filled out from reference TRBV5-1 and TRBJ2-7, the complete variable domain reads KAGVTQTPRYLIKTRGQQVTLSCSPISGHRSVSWYQQTPGQGLQFLFEYFSETQRNKGNFPGRFSGRQFSNSRSEMNVSTLELGDSALYLCASSPDSSSYEQYFGPGTRLTVT.

The CDR3 DNA is TGTGCCGGCCACAGGGGGCAAGGTGGCTACACCTTC. This codes for CAGHRGQGGYTF. The rearrangement uses TRBV2 and TRBJ1-2, with 9 bases matching TRBD1. The V and J ends lost 11 bases and 7 bases, in that order; junction bases with no gene match: 8. CDR1 is SNHLY and CDR2 is FYNNEI in the germline V gene. CDR3 length: 12 amino acids.

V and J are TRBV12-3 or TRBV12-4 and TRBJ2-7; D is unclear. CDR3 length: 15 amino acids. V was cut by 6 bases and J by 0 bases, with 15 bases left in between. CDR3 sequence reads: CASSRVLGASYEQYF. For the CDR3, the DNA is TGTGCCAGCAGCCGGGTGCTAGGAGCCTCCTACGAGCAGTACTTC.

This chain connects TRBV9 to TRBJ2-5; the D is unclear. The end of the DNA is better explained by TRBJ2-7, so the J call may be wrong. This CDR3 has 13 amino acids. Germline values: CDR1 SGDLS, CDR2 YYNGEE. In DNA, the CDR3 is TGTGCCAGCAGCGCCGACCCGCCCTACGAGCAGTACTTC. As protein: CASSADPPYEQYF.

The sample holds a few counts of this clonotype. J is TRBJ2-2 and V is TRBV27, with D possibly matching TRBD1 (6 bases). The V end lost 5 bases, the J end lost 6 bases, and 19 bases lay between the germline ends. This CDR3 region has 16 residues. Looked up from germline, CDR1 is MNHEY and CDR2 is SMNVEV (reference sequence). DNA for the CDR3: TGTGCCAGCAGTCTCGTGGCAGGGGCGAGGGCCGGGGAGCTGTTTTTT. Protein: CASSLVAGARAGELFF.

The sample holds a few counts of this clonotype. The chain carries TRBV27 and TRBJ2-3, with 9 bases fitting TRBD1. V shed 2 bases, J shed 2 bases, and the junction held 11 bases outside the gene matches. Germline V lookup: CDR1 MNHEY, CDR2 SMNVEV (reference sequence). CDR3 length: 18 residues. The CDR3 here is CASSLTGGRLKNTDTQYF. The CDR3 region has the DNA TGTGCCAGCAGTTTAACAGGGGGCCGCTTAAAGAACACAGATACGCAGTATTTT.

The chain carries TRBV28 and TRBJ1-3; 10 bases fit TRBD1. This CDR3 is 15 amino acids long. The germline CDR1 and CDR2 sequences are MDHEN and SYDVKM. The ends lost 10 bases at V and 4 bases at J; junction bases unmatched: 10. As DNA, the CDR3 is TGTGCCACCCTCTCTGGGACAGGGGCGGGAAACACCATATATTTT. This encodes CATLSGTGAGNTIYF.

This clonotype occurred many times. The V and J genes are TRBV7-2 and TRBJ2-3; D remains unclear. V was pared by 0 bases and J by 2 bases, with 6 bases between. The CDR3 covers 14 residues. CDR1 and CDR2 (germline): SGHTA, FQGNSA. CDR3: CASSLAGLTDTQYF. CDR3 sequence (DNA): TGTGCCAGCAGCTTAGCTGGGCTCACAGATACGCAGTATTTT.

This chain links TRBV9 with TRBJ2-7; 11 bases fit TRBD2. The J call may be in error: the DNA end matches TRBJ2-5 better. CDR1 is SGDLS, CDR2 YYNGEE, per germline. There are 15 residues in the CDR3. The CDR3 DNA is TGTGCCAGCAGCGAGGGGACTAGCGGAATAAAGACCCAGTACTTC. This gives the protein CASSEGTSGIKTQYF.

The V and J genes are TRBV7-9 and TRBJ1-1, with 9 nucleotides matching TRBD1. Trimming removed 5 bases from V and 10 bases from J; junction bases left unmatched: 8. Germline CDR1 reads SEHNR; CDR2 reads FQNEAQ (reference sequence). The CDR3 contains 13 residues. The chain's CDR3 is CASSKTGGVGAFF. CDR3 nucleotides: TGTGCCAGCAGCAAGACAGGGGGGGTAGGAGCTTTCTTT.

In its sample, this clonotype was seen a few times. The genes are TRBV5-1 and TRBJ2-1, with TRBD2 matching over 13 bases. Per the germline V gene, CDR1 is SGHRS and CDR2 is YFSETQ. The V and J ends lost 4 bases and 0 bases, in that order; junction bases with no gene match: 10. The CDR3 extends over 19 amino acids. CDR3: CASSLRTSGGVLSYNEQFF. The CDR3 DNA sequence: TGCGCCAGCAGCCTCCGGACTAGCGGGGGCGTCCTCTCCTACAATGAGCAGTTCTTC.